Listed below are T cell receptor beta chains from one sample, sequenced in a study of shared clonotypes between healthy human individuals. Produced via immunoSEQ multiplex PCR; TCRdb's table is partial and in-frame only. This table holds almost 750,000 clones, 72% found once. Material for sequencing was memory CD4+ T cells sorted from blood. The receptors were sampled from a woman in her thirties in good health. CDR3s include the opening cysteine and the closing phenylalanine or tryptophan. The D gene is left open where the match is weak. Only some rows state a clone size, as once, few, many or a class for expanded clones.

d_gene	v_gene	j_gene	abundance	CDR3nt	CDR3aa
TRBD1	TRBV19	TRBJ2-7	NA	TGTGCCAGTAGTATAGGACAGGGTTCCTACGAGCAGTACTTC	CASSIGQGSYEQYF
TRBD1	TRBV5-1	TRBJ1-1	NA	TGCGCCAGCAGCTTGGGGGGGACAGTCACTGAAGCTTTCTTT	CASSLGGTVTEAFF
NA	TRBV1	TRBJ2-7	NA	TGCACCAGCAGCCAAGGTGGGGAGGGATGCATACACGAGCAGTACTTC	CTSSQGGEGCIHEQYF
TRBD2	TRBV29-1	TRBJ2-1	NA	TGCAGCGTTGAGTTGCAGGCGGGAGTCGGGAATGAGCAGTTCTTC	CSVELQAGVGNEQFF
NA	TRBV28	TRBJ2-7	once	TGTGCCAGCTCCGGGGCGGTATCCTACGAGCAGTACTTC	CASSGAVSYEQYF
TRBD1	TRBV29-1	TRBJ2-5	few	TGCAGCGTGAGGCAGGGGGACGAGACCCAGTACTTC	CSVRQGDETQYF
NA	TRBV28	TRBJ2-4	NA	TGTGCCAGCAGTTTATGGGGGGGCGCTGGCAAAAACATTCAGTACTTC	CASSLWGGAGKNIQYF
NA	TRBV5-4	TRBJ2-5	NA	TGTGCCAGCAGCTTGGGGCTAGGGGGACAAGAGACCCAGTACTTC	CASSLGLGGQETQYF
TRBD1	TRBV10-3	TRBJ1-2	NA	TGTGCCATCAGTGGCCCGGGACAGGACTACTATGGCTACACCTTC	CAISGPGQDYYGYTF
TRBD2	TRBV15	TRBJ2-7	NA	TGTGCCACCAGCAGAAGGACTAGCGGGAACTACGAGCAGTACTTC	CATSRRTSGNYEQYF
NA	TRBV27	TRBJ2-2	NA	TGTGCCAGCACCGAACGGGGCGTTTTTATCGCCGGGGAGCTGTTTTTT	CASTERGVFIAGELFF
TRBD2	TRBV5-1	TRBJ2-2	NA	TGCGCCAGCAGCCTAGCTAGCGGGAGGGCCGACGGGGAGCTGTTTTTT	CASSLASGRADGELFF
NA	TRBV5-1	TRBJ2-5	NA	TGCGCCAGCAGCCCCGGGGGTAGGCCCGGGTACCAAGAGACCCAGTACTTC	CASSPGGRPGYQETQYF
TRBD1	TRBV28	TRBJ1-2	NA	TGTGCCAGCAGTTTGGGACAGAACAACCCGTATGGCTACACCTTC	CASSLGQNNPYGYTF
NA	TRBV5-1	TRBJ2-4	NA	TGCGCCAGCAGCTTGTGGGGGCCCGAAAACATTCAGTACTTC	CASSLWGPENIQYF
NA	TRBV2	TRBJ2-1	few	TGTGCCAGCAGGACTAAAGCCTACAATGAGCAGTTCTTC	CASRTKAYNEQFF
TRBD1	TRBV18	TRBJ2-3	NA	TGTGCCAGCTCACCGCAACCGGGACAGGGGGGAGATACGCAGTATTTT	CASSPQPGQGGDTQYF
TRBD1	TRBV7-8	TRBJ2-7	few	TGTGCCAGCAGCCTCGGACAGGGGGTATACGAGCAGTACTTC	CASSLGQGVYEQYF
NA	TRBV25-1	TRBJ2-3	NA	TGTGCCAGCAGTGAATCCTTAGTGGAGGGAAGCACAGATACGCAGTATTTT	CASSESLVEGSTDTQYF
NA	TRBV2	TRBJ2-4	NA	TGTGCCAGCAGTGTTTCCAAAAACATTCAGTACTTC	CASSVSKNIQYF
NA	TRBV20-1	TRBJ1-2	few	TGCAGTGCTATTCAGGTTTGGACCTACACCTTC	CSAIQVWTYTF
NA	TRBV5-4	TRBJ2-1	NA	TGTGCCAGCAGCTTGGGTAGCGCCGACTACAATGAGCAGTTCTTC	CASSLGSADYNEQFF
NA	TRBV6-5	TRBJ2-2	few	TGTGCCAGCAGTATCAGACGGTACACCGGGGAGCTGTTTTTT	CASSIRRYTGELFF
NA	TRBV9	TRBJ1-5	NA	TGTGCCAGCAGCGCATCGGGGGAAACCCAGCCCCAGCATTTT	CASSASGETQPQHF
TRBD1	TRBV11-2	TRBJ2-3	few	TGTGCCAGCAGCTGGGTAGCGACGGGACAGTCCACAGATACGCAGTATTTT	CASSWVATGQSTDTQYF
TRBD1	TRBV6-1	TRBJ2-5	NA	TGTGCCAGCAGTTTGACAGGGAGCCAAGAGACCCAGTACTTC	CASSLTGSQETQYF
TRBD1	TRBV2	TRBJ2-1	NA	TGTGCCAGCAACCACCGGGACAGGGGAGGCAATGAGCAGTTCTTC	CASNHRDRGGNEQFF
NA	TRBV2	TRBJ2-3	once	TGTGCCAGCAGAGGGGGGGCAGATACGCAGTATTTT	CASRGGADTQYF
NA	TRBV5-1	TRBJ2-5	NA	TGCGCCAGCAGACTAGAGGGCCCGATGGGGACCCAGTACTTC	CASRLEGPMGTQYF
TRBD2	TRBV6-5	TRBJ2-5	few	TGTGCCAGTGGGACTAGCGGGAGGGCCGGAGAGACCCAGTACTTC	CASGTSGRAGETQYF
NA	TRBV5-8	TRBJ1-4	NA	TGTGCCAGCAGCAGGCTTGCAACTAATGAAAAACTGTTTTTT	CASSRLATNEKLFF
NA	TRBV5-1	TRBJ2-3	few	TGCGCCAGCAGCTTGGATTTTACAGATACGCAGTATTTT	CASSLDFTDTQYF
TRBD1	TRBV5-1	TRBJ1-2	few	TGCGCCAGCAGTCGCAACAGGGGGGCCTACGATGGCTACACCTTC	CASSRNRGAYDGYTF
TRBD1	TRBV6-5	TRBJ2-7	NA	TGTGCCAGCAGGCAACGACAGGGACCGTACGAGCAGTACTTC	CASRQRQGPYEQYF
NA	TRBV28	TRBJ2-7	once	TGTGCCAGCAGTCGGTCCCTGGGGTACGAGCAGTACTTC	CASSRSLGYEQYF
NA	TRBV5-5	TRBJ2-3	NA	TGTGCCAGCAGCTTGAACAGGGCCAGCACAGATACGCAGTATTTT	CASSLNRASTDTQYF
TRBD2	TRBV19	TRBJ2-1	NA	TGTGCCAGTAACGGGAAAACTAGCGGGAGGGAAGCCTACAATGAGCAGTTCTTC	CASNGKTSGREAYNEQFF
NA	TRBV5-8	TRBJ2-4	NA	TGTGCCAGCACCCCTTGGGGGCAGCCTTCTTCGGCCAAAAACATTCAGTACTTC	CASTPWGQPSSAKNIQYF
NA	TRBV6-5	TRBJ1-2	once	TGTGCCAGCAGTGCCTTAGGTGGCTACACCTTC	CASSALGGYTF
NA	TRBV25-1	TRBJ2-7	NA	TGTGCCAGCAGTGGCCCCTTTGCAGGGAGCATCTACGAGCAGTACTTC	CASSGPFAGSIYEQYF
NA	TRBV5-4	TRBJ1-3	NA	TGTGCCAGCAGCTTGAGTTTAAGGACCACTTTTTCTGGAAACACCATATATTTT	CASSLSLRTTFSGNTIYF
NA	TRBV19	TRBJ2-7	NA	TGTGCCAGTAGTATAGGAAACAAAAACTACGAGCAGTACTTC	CASSIGNKNYEQYF
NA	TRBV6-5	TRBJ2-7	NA	TGTGCCAGCAGTTACTCGGAGAGGGGAACCTACGAGCAGTACTTC	CASSYSERGTYEQYF
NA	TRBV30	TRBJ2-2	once	TGTGCCTGGACAGCATTGAACACCGGGGAGCTGTTTTTT	CAWTALNTGELFF
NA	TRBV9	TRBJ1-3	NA	TGTGCCAGCAGCCCCCAGACAGGTTTAAACACCATATATTTT	CASSPQTGLNTIYF
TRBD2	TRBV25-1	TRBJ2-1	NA	TGTGCCAGCAGTGTGCCTAGCGGGAATGAAAATGAGCAGTTCTTC	CASSVPSGNENEQFF
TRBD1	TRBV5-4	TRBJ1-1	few	TGTGCCAGCAGCTTGGGGGGACAGGTCCGCACTGAAGCTTTCTTT	CASSLGGQVRTEAFF
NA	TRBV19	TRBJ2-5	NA	TGTGCCAGTAGTGAGGGGAGACGTGAGACCCAGTACTTC	CASSEGRRETQYF
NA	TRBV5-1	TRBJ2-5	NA	TGCGCCAGCAGCGCGGGGATAAGGGGGCACGAGACCCAGTACTTC	CASSAGIRGHETQYF